This TCR beta chain comes out of a study of long-term antiretroviral therapy in people with HIV. The study's findings and limits: Compared with controls, HIV repertoires showed narrower CDR3 length ranges. Repertoire dominance by clones expanded before ART was seen at all time points. Transplant-donor-level diversity was not reached after ART, though diversity increased.

This clone has just a few counts. Its antigen is unidentified. Researchers report immunoSEQ v3.0 was run at survey level. The assay was immunoSEQ multiplex PCR, and TCRdb's table has in-frame clones only and misses some. The sample lists around 19,000 clones, nearly 80% occurring once. V was clipped by 0 bases and J by 2 bases, with 9 bases between them. Germline CDR1 and CDR2: SGHRS and YFSETQ. The CDR3 runs 14 residues. The V and J genes are TRBV5-1 and TRBJ2-7; maybe TRBD2 (5 bases). The sample consisted of unsorted PBMCs, taken 0.3 years after starting antiretroviral therapy. The receptor comes from a woman aged 50 to 60 with HIV. The CDR3 spells CASSLAEGPYEQYF. The CDR3 DNA follows: TGCGCCAGCAGCTTGGCCGAGGGTCCCTACGAGCAGTACTTC.